Below, 32 T cell receptor beta chains from the same sample are listed, as sequenced in a study of PD-1 blockade in classical Hodgkin lymphoma. Some clones are missing from TCRdb's copy, which holds only in-frame ones; the method was immunoSEQ multiplex PCR. The sample includes about 93,000 clones, about 93% of them seen just once. Relapses following autologous stem cell transplantation were seen in all patients, with brentuximab vedotin exposure varying. The sample was peripheral blood mononuclear cells (PBMCs), taken before the second cycle of nivolumab. These TCRs come from a human donor with classical Hodgkin lymphoma.

This clone was observed a single time. The chain carries TRBV14 and TRBJ2-1, with D unresolved. The CDR3 is 17 amino acids. In germline, CDR1 is SGHDN, CDR2 FVKESK. V lost 3 bases, J lost 1 base, and 16 bases lay in between. The CDR3 sequence: CASSHPFRSTSYNEQFF. The CDR3, as DNA: TGTGCCAGCAGCCATCCCTTCCGGTCCACGTCCTACAATGAGCAGTTCTTC.

The chain combines TRBV10-3 with TRBJ1-1; no clear D gene. Per germline, CDR1 ENHRY and CDR2 SYGVKD. Trimming left V 6 bases short and J 3 bases short, with 11 bases between. The CDR3 runs to 13 residues. CDR3: CAIRLDGYTEAFF. Here the CDR3 DNA reads TGTGCCATCAGACTGGACGGATACACTGAAGCTTTCTTT.

The V call is TRBV7-2, the J call TRBJ2-7; 9 nucleotides align to TRBD2. The V and J ends lost 0 bases and 0 bases, in that order; junction bases with no gene match: 3. There are 16 residues in the CDR3. In germline, CDR1 is SGHTA, CDR2 FQGNSA. The CDR3 loop is CASSLAGGRASYEQYF. Written as DNA, the CDR3 is TGTGCCAGCAGCTTAGCGGGCGGGAGGGCCTCCTACGAGCAGTACTTC.

CDR3 protein: CATRGWGVGETQYF. CDR3 bases: TGTGCCACCCGGGGTTGGGGGGTAGGAGAGACCCAGTACTTC. The rearrangement uses TRBV5-6 and TRBJ2-5; a weak D match, TRBD2 (6 bases). The CDR3 extends over 14 amino acids. V lost 9 bases, J lost 4 bases, and 19 bases lay in between. The germline V gene encodes CDR1 SGHDT and CDR2 YYEEEE.

Here the CDR3 reads CASSQGQGAYYGYTF. The CDR3, as DNA: TGCGCCAGCAGCCAGGGACAGGGTGCCTACTATGGCTACACCTTC. The chain uses TRBV4-1 and TRBJ1-2; TRBD1 matches at 9 bases. CDR1 and CDR2 from the germline V gene are MGHRA and YSYEKL. CDR3 length equals 15 residues. The V and J ends lost 3 bases and 3 bases, in that order; junction bases with no gene match: 5.

The count of this clone is one. The chain uses TRBV19 and TRBJ1-4; D call uncertain. Deletions cut 4 bases from V and 2 bases from J, with 5 bases between. The length of the CDR3 is 13 residues. The germline V gene encodes CDR1 LNHDA and CDR2 SQIVND (reference sequence). Here the CDR3 reads CASSTGTNEKLFF. Written as DNA, the CDR3 is TGTGCCAGTAGTACAGGCACTAATGAAAAACTGTTTTTT.

V is TRBV30 and J is TRBJ2-7; 10 bases line up with TRBD2. The CDR3 is made up of 19 amino acids. The junction had 14 bases not matched to a gene; V was cut back by 0 bases and J by 0 bases. Germline V CDR1 and CDR2: GTSNPN, SVGIG (reference sequence). The CDR3 reads CAWSVVRTSGVTSSYEQYF. The DNA of the CDR3 is TGTGCCTGGAGTGTCGTGCGGACTAGCGGAGTAACGAGCTCCTACGAGCAGTACTTC.

The CDR3 protein is CASSVVGKPGLAKNIQYF. DNA of the CDR3: TGTGCCAGCAGTGTCGTCGGCAAACCGGGACTAGCCAAAAACATTCAGTACTTC. This chain connects TRBV28 to TRBJ2-4; tentatively, D is TRBD2 (6 bases). From germline, CDR1 is MDHEN and CDR2 SYDVKM. The CDR3 contains 18 residues. V was pared by 5 bases and J by 0 bases, with 20 bases between. Complete variable domain (other parts from reference TRBV28 and TRBJ2-4): DVKVTQSSRYLVKRTGEKVFLECVQDMDHENMFWYRQDPGLGLRLIYFSYDVKMKEKGDIPEGYSVSREKKERFSLILESASTNQTSMYLCASSVVGKPGLAKNIQYFGAGTRLSVL.

The chain joins TRBV12-5 to TRBJ1-1; no clear D gene. Trimming removed 5 bases at V and 1 base at J, with 29 bases between. CDR3 length: 20 amino acids. Per the germline V gene, CDR1 is LGHNT and CDR2 is FRNRAP. CDR3 amino acids: CASGHSPVDVPIKTNTEAFF. The CDR3 DNA sequence: TGTGCTAGTGGTCACTCACCGGTCGATGTCCCGATAAAGACGAACACTGAAGCTTTCTTT.

This sequence joins TRBV9 and TRBJ2-1; D might be TRBD1 (6 bases). The CDR3 sequence is 15 residues long. Trimming removed 0 bases from V and 7 bases from J, with 14 bases in between. Germline loops: CDR1 SGDLS, CDR2 YYNGEE. The CDR3 spells CASSVEAGVGNEQFF. DNA for the CDR3: TGTGCCAGCAGCGTAGAAGCAGGGGTGGGGAATGAGCAGTTCTTC.

This chain uses TRBV5-1 with TRBJ2-7, with 7 bases fitting TRBD1. CDR3 length: 17 residues. Germline V gives CDR1 SGHRS, CDR2 YFSETQ. J lost 7 bases, V lost 4 bases, and 20 bases had no gene match. The CDR3 bases are TGCGCCAGCAGCGCCTTCCCGGGACAGAAATCCGAGAGGGAGCAGTACTTC. This gives the protein CASSAFPGQKSEREQYF.

The V gene is TRBV10-3, the J gene TRBJ1-5, with D tentatively TRBD1 (5 bases). V was shortened by 7 bases and J by 1 base, with 14 bases between the two germline ends. Germline loops: CDR1 ENHRY, CDR2 SYGVKD. The CDR3 consists of 15 residues. DNA for the CDR3: TGTGCCATCAAGCCAGGGTTGGGGAGCAATCAGCCCCAGCATTTT. It is translated as CAIKPGLGSNQPQHF.

This rearrangement joins TRBV7-8 to TRBJ2-7; D is unclear. The V gene lost 1 base and the J gene lost 3 bases, with 13 bases spanning the gap. The CDR3 consists of 15 residues. Germline CDR1 is SGHVS and CDR2 is FQNEAQ. Written as DNA, the CDR3 is TGTGCCAGCAGCTTAGAATATCAAGGGAACTACGAGCAGTACTTC. Its protein is CASSLEYQGNYEQYF.

This clone showed up just once. This rearrangement joins TRBV25-1 to TRBJ2-7; possibly TRBD1 for D (5 bases). Trimming shortened V by 4 bases and J by 5 bases, and 9 bases separated the two germline ends. The CDR3 is 12 amino acids. The V gene's germline CDR1 is MGHDK and CDR2 SYGVNS. CDR3 DNA sequence: TGTGCCAGCAGTGTAGGGGCTCACGAGCAGTACTTC. It translates to CASSVGAHEQYF.

A few counts support this clone. The gene calls are TRBV5-1 and TRBJ1-3, with D maybe TRBD1 (6 bases). Per germline, CDR1 SGHRS and CDR2 YFSETQ. CDR3 length: 14 amino acids. V shed 4 bases and J shed 1 base, with 9 bases lying between them. CDR3 amino acids: CASSPTGSGNTIYF. The CDR3 region has the DNA TGCGCCAGCAGCCCGACAGGTTCTGGAAACACCATATATTTT.

This chain uses TRBV19 with TRBJ2-7; 7 positions match TRBD1. The CDR3 runs 13 residues. Losses at the gene ends were 9 bases for V and 2 bases for J; bases not matched to a gene: 7. The germline gives CDR1 LNHDA, CDR2 SQIVND (reference sequence). The CDR3 loop reads CASRQGPPYEQYF. The DNA of the CDR3 is TGTGCCAGCCGACAGGGCCCACCCTACGAGCAGTACTTC.

This chain uses TRBV2 with TRBJ1-1; D gene ambiguous. The CDR3 consists of 12 residues. V was shortened by 11 bases and J by 4 bases, with 14 bases between the two germline ends. CDR1 SNHLY and CDR2 FYNNEI come from the germline V gene. The CDR3: CAGKWSITEAFF. In DNA, the CDR3 is TGTGCCGGAAAATGGAGTATCACTGAAGCTTTCTTT. Drawing the rest from reference TRBV2 and TRBJ1-1, the complete variable domain is EPEVTQTPSHQVTQMGQEVILRCVPISNHLYFYWYRQILGQKVEFLVSFYNNEISEKSEIFDDQFSVERPDGSNFTLKIRSTKLEDSAMYFCAGKWSITEAFFGQGTRLTVV.

This clone was seen just once. This chain joins TRBV7-9 and TRBJ2-5, with D tentatively TRBD2 (7 bases). The CDR3 is made up of 14 amino acids. Looked up from germline, CDR1 is SEHNR and CDR2 is FQNEAQ (reference sequence). Trimming stripped 5 bases from V and 7 bases from J, with 17 bases between. Here the CDR3 DNA reads TGTGCCAGCAGCGAGGGGGGGCCCGGGCGGACCCAGTACTTC. Encoded protein: CASSEGGPGRTQYF.

V gene TRBV20-1 combines with J gene TRBJ2-1; no clear D. Germline CDR1 reads DFQATT; CDR2 reads SNEGSKA (reference sequence). CDR3 length: 11 amino acids. Trimming removed 6 bases at V and 6 bases at J, with 9 bases between. The CDR3 is CSALTGNEQFF. In DNA form, the CDR3 reads TGCAGTGCCCTCACGGGCAATGAGCAGTTCTTC.

This chain joins TRBV4-2 and TRBJ2-3; D gene ambiguous. With 2 bases removed from V and 0 bases from J, the gap between germline ends came to 12 bases. The CDR3 extends over 16 amino acids. Germline-derived CDR1 and CDR2 are LGHNA and YNFKEQ. CDR3 sequence (DNA): TGTGCCAGCAGCCAAACTGGGGATACAAGCACAGATACGCAGTATTTT. It is translated as CASSQTGDTSTDTQYF.

V is TRBV5-1 and J is TRBJ1-1; 9 bases are shared with TRBD1. V lost 0 bases to trimming and J lost 0 bases; unmatched junction nucleotides: 6. The CDR3 has 17 amino acids. The germline CDR1 and CDR2 sequences are SGHRS and YFSETQ. CDR3 loop: CASSLARGTGLNTEAFF. The CDR3 DNA reads TGCGCCAGCAGCTTGGCAAGGGGGACAGGGTTGAACACTGAAGCTTTCTTT.

CDR3 in amino acids: CASSVWDSSYEQYF. The CDR3 bases are TGTGCCAGCAGCGTATGGGACTCGTCCTACGAGCAGTACTTC. The chain recombines TRBV9 with TRBJ2-7; D may be TRBD2 (6 bases). This CDR3 is 14 amino acids long. Germline CDR1 and CDR2: SGDLS and YYNGEE. With 1 base removed from V and 1 base from J, the gap between germline ends came to 9 bases.

The J gene is TRBJ2-6, the V gene TRBV11-2; TRBD1 matches at 11 bases. Germline CDR1 is SGHAT and CDR2 is FQNNGV. V was pared by 1 base and J by 2 bases, with 7 bases of the junction left unmatched. This CDR3 is 19 amino acids long. In nucleotides, the CDR3 is TGTGCCAGCAGCTTAGTAGCACCGGGACAGGGGGCTGGGGCCAACGTCCTGACTTTC. This sequence encodes CASSLVAPGQGAGANVLTF.

The V call is TRBV5-6, the J call TRBJ2-3; TRBD1 matches at 11 bases. Germline V gene data show CDR1 as SGHDT and CDR2 as YYEEEE. The CDR3 sequence is 16 residues long. V lost 4 bases and J lost 4; bases outside the gene matches: 8. The CDR3 region is CASSADVGQGADTQYF. CDR3 coding DNA: TGTGCCAGCAGCGCGGACGTGGGACAGGGGGCAGATACGCAGTATTTT. Based on the CDR3 plus reference TRBV5-6 and TRBJ2-3, the full variable domain is DAGVTQSPTHLIKTRGQQVTLRCSPKSGHDTVSWYQQALGQGPQFIFQYYEEEERQRGNFPDRFSGHQFPNYSSELNVNALLLGDSALYLCASSADVGQGADTQYFGPGTRLTVL.

This rearrangement joins TRBV11-2 to TRBJ2-2; the D is unclear. From germline, CDR1 is SGHAT and CDR2 FQNNGV. The CDR3 loop spans 12 amino acids. The V and J ends lost 7 bases and 8 bases respectively, with 11 bases between them. CDR3 loop: CASNHVPGELFF. The CDR3 bases are TGTGCCAGCAACCACGTTCCTGGGGAGCTGTTTTTT.

This chain links TRBV29-1 with TRBJ2-1; 9 bases align to TRBD2. The ends lost 5 bases at V and 3 bases at J; junction bases unmatched: 5. The CDR3 length is 14 residues. Germline CDR1 reads SQVTM; CDR2 reads ANQGSEA. CDR3 nucleotides: TGCAGCGTTATTAAGACTAGCGGCTACAATGAGCAGTTCTTC. It yields the protein CSVIKTSGYNEQFF.

The chain recombines TRBV19 with TRBJ2-2; TRBD1 is a possible D gene (5 bases). There are 14 residues in the CDR3. Germline V CDR1 and CDR2: LNHDA, SQIVND (reference sequence). Trimming left V 3 bases short and J 0 bases short, with 5 bases between. This CDR3 reads CASSIRANTGELFF. The CDR3 coding sequence is TGTGCCAGTAGTATCAGGGCGAACACCGGGGAGCTGTTTTTT.

This clone was recorded a few times. This chain links TRBV9 with TRBJ1-5; no clear D. The CDR3 is 16 amino acids. CDR1 is SGDLS and CDR2 is YYNGEE in the germline V gene. Deletions cut 4 bases from V and 5 bases from J, with 19 bases between. CDR3 protein: CASSPGGGGLYQPQHF. The CDR3 DNA reads TGTGCCAGCAGCCCGGGAGGTGGAGGTCTATATCAGCCCCAGCATTTT.

In DNA form, the CDR3 reads TGTGCCAGTAGTATAGGACAGGGGTGGCAAGAGACCCAGTACTTC. The encoded protein is CASSIGQGWQETQYF. The genes are TRBV19 and TRBJ2-5, with 8 bases lining up with TRBD1. Germline V lookup: CDR1 LNHDA, CDR2 SQIVND (reference sequence). With 1 base clipped from V and 2 bases from J, the junction kept 3 bases outside the gene matches. The CDR3 is 15 residues long.

CDR3 in DNA: TGTGCCAGCAGTTATAAGGCCAGCCGGGGTGAGCAGTTCTTC. This gives the protein CASSYKASRGEQFF. This chain uses TRBV6-6 with TRBJ2-1, with a possible D match to TRBD2 (5 bases). Trimming removed 3 bases from V and 9 bases from J, with 15 bases in between. Germline V gene sequence: CDR1 MNHNY, CDR2 SVGAGI (reference sequence). The CDR3 has 14 residues.

In regard to this clone: A read error may account for a junction end that differs from germline. The chain couples TRBV7-7 to TRBJ2-3; the D gene is possibly TRBD2 (5 bases). CDR3 length: 16 residues. The germline V gene encodes CDR1 SSHAT and CDR2 FNYEAQ (reference sequence). DNA of the CDR3: TGTGCTAGCAGCTTAGCGCCTGAGTTTTCGGCAGATACGCAGTATTTT. Its translation: CASSLAPEFSADTQYF.

This clone showed up just once. The chain links TRBV18 to TRBJ2-7, with TRBD1 matching over 8 bases. The CDR3 is made up of 12 amino acids. Looked up from germline, CDR1 is KGHSH and CDR2 is LQKENI. The junction had 2 bases not matched to a gene; V was cut back by 6 bases and J by 4 bases. This CDR3 is CASSGQGYEQYF. Here the CDR3 DNA reads TGTGCCAGCTCCGGACAGGGTTACGAGCAGTACTTC.